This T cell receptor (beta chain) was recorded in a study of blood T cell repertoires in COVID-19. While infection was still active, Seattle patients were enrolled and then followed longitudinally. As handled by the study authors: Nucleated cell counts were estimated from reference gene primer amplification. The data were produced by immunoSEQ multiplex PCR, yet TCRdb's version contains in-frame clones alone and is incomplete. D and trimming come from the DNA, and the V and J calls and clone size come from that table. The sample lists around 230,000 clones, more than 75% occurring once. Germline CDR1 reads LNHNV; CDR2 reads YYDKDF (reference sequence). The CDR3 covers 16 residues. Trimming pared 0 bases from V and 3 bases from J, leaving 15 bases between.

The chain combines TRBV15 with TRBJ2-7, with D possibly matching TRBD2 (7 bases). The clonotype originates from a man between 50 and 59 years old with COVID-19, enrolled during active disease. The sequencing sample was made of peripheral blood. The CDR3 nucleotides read TGTGCCACCAGCAGAGACCTACGGGGGGCGGACTACGAGCAGTACTTC. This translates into CATSRDLRGADYEQYF. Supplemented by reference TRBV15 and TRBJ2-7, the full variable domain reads DAMVIQNPRYQVTQFGKPVTLSCSQTLNHNVMYWYQQKSSQAPKLLFHYYDKDFNNEADTPDNFQSRRPNTSFCFLDIRSPGLGDTAMYLCATSRDLRGADYEQYFGPGTRLTVT.